These T cell receptor beta chains were read from a single sample in a study of cytomegalovirus exposure and HLA in healthy donors. The method was immunoSEQ multiplex PCR; TCRdb's version includes in-frame clones alone and lacks a portion of them. The sample gives approximately 130,000 clones, over 70% of which show up once; roughly 3.1% is in the top ten. Specimen: PBMCs. These receptors were taken from a man aged 25 to 40 in good health and CMV-seronegative. The CDR3 runs from the conserved cysteine through the conserved F or W. A D gene is named only where the DNA matches it firmly. The size field is filled for only some rows; it gives once, few, many or a size class.

TRBJ1-4 | TRBV10-3 | . | . | TGTGCCACTACCCAGGGGCCCGGGGTTAATGAAAAACTGTTTTTT | CATTQGPGVNEKLFF
TRBJ1-4 | TRBV5-6 | . | . | TGTGCCAGCAGCTGGCGGGGAGCAGAGACAACTAATGAAAAACTGTTTTTT | CASSWRGAETTNEKLFF
TRBJ2-5 | TRBV6-5 | few | TRBD2 | TGTGCCAGCAGTTACGGTAGCGGGAGGGGAGAGACCCAGTACTTC | CASSYGSGRGETQYF
TRBJ2-7 | TRBV7-6 | few | TRBD1 | TGTGCCAGCAGCGTGGGACAGGGAATGCGCGAGCAGTACTTC | CASSVGQGMREQYF
TRBJ2-5 | TRBV10-3 | once | TRBD2 | TGTGCCATCAGTGAGCAAACTAGCGGGGGAGAGACCCAGTACTTC | CAISEQTSGGETQYF
TRBJ2-5 | TRBV7-2 | once | . | TGTGCCAGCAGCTTAGAGGCGGGGCCTTGGGAGACCCAGTACTTC | CASSLEAGPWETQYF
TRBJ1-2 | TRBV28 | . | TRBD1 | TGTGCCAGTACAGGGGAGGTTTACGGCTACACCTTC | CASTGEVYGYTF
TRBJ1-3 | TRBV15 | once | . | TGTGCCACCAGCAGATACCAACAGGCATCTGGAAACACCATATATTTT | CATSRYQQASGNTIYF
TRBJ2-7 | TRBV6-6 | . | TRBD2 | TGTGCCAGCACCCTGGGGGGGGAGCAGTACTTC | CASTLGGEQYF
TRBJ2-7 | TRBV28 | . | TRBD1 | TGTGCCAGCAGTTCTAGGGGGCAGAGATCCTACGAGCAGTACTTC | CASSSRGQRSYEQYF
TRBJ2-2 | TRBV30 | . | TRBD2 | TGTGCCCGACAGCAGCGGGGGGGGACCGGGGAGCTGTTTTTT | CARQQRGGTGELFF
TRBJ2-3 | TRBV6-5 | . | . | TGTGCCAGCAGTTATTCCCAGACTGTCACAGATACGCAGTATTTT | CASSYSQTVTDTQYF
TRBJ1-5 | TRBV4-3 | once | . | TGCGCCAGCAGCCAATCCAGGTTAAATCAGCCCCAGCATTTT | CASSQSRLNQPQHF
TRBJ1-2 | TRBV5-4 | few | TRBD1 | TGTGCCAGCAGCTCCTCCGGGACAGGGAGCAGCGATCCCTATGGCTACACCTTC | CASSSSGTGSSDPYGYTF
TRBJ1-1 | TRBV30 | . | . | TGTGCCTGGAGTGTACGACCTGGGGGGGGCCACACTGAAGCTTTCTTT | CAWSVRPGGGHTEAFF
TRBJ1-2 | TRBV7-9 | few | TRBD1 | TGTGCCAGCAGCCAACCGGGACAGGGGCTTCAAGGCTACACCTTC | CASSQPGQGLQGYTF
TRBJ1-2 | TRBV6-5 | . | . | TGTGCCAGCAGCCCGGGGGGTCGCGGCTACACCTTC | CASSPGGRGYTF
TRBJ2-4 | TRBV19 | . | TRBD1 | TGTGCCAGTAGTTCCGCCGGGACAGTTCAGTACTTC | CASSSAGTVQYF
TRBJ2-3 | TRBV2 | once | TRBD2 | TGTGCCAGCAGAACCCACCGACTAGCGGGACCAGATACGCAGTATTTT | CASRTHRLAGPDTQYF
TRBJ2-7 | TRBV14 | . | . | TGTGCCAGCAGCTCCTCATCAGGAGGGAGGGGGATGTACGAGCAGTACTTC | CASSSSSGGRGMYEQYF
TRBJ1-1 | TRBV7-2 | few | . | TGTGCCAGCAGCTCACAAGCAGTAGGGGCTGAAGCTTTCTTT | CASSSQAVGAEAFF
TRBJ2-1 | TRBV4-1 | few | . | TGCGCCAGCAGCCAAGTCATCGGAGGTATGGGTGTCACCTACAATGAGCAGTTCTTC | CASSQVIGGMGVTYNEQFF
TRBJ2-5 | TRBV5-5 | . | TRBD1 | TGTGCCAGCAGCTTGCCCGGGACAGGGGGTCAGGAGACCCAGTACTTC | CASSLPGTGGQETQYF
TRBJ1-5 | TRBV4-1 | . | . | TGCGCCAGCAGCCAACCCTCGGAGGGCAATCAGCCCCAGCATTTT | CASSQPSEGNQPQHF
TRBJ2-5 | TRBV9 | . | . | TGTGCCAGCAGCCTACAGGCTGGTTGGGAGACCCAGTACTTC | CASSLQAGWETQYF
TRBJ2-1 | TRBV6-1 | . | . | TGTGCCAGCAAACAACTAGCCCCTTCCTACAATGAGCAGTTCTTC | CASKQLAPSYNEQFF
TRBJ1-2 | TRBV29-1 | . | TRBD1 | TGCAGCGTTGACCGGGACAGAGACTATGGCTACACCTTC | CSVDRDRDYGYTF
TRBJ2-6 | TRBV9 | . | . | TGTGCCAGCAGCGCCCTACAGGGGGCCAACGTCCTGACTTTC | CASSALQGANVLTF
TRBJ2-2 | TRBV9 | . | TRBD2 | TGTGCCAGCAGCGTAGGGCCAGCGGGAGGATCCTGGGCCGGGGAGCTGTTTTTT | CASSVGPAGGSWAGELFF
TRBJ2-3 | TRBV7-9 | . | . | TGTGCCAGCAGTAATCCAGATACGCAGTATTTT | CASSNPDTQYF
TRBJ2-7 | TRBV7-2 | . | . | TGTGCCAGCAGCTTGGGGGGTCAGTCCTACGAGCAGTACTTC | CASSLGGQSYEQYF
TRBJ2-3 | TRBV7-6 | . | TRBD1 | TGTGCCAGCAGCTTAATGGGACAGAACACAGATACGCAGTATTTT | CASSLMGQNTDTQYF
TRBJ2-3 | TRBV7-2 | many | . | TGTGCCAGCAGCTTAGTGGCGGGAAACACAGATACGCAGTATTTT | CASSLVAGNTDTQYF
TRBJ2-1 | TRBV29-1 | few | . | TGCAGCGGGATACAGGTTAATGAGCAGTTCTTC | CSGIQVNEQFF
TRBJ1-2 | TRBV5-1 | . | TRBD1 | TGCGCCAGCAGCTTGGAACAGGGGGGATATGGCTACACCTTC | CASSLEQGGYGYTF
TRBJ2-5 | TRBV29-1 | . | . | TGCAGCGCCCGGAGTGGGCAAGAGACCCAGTACTTC | CSARSGQETQYF
TRBJ2-7 | TRBV20-1 | . | . | TGCAGCCACAGGGGGGGGTACGAGCAGTACTTC | CSHRGGYEQYF
TRBJ2-1 | TRBV6-5 | few | TRBD2 | TGTGCCAGCAGTTACTCGAGTACTACGGGGGGCAATGAGCAGTTCTTC | CASSYSSTTGGNEQFF
TRBJ1-3 | TRBV9 | few | . | TGTGCCTGTAGGGGAATCGCTGGAAACACCATATATTTT | CACRGIAGNTIYF
TRBJ1-3 | TRBV4-3 | . | . | TGCGCCAGCAGCCAAGTTCTACTCTCTGGAAACACCATATATTTT | CASSQVLLSGNTIYF
TRBJ2-7 | TRBV5-1 | . | . | TGCGCCAGCAGCCCCTTGGGGCGGGACTACGAGCAGTACTTC | CASSPLGRDYEQYF
TRBJ2-3 | TRBV19 | . | . | TGTGCCAGTAGTATAGGTCGAGCGGCAGATACGCAGTATTTT | CASSIGRAADTQYF
TRBJ1-1 | TRBV28 | once | . | TGTGCCAGCGGCGCTCCTAGGGGGAGGGACACTGAAGCTTTCTTT | CASGAPRGRDTEAFF
TRBJ2-7 | TRBV6-1 | . | TRBD1 | TGTGCCCTGCTAACTGACAGGGGGAGCTACGAGCAGTACTTC | CALLTDRGSYEQYF
TRBJ2-7 | TRBV10-3 | . | TRBD2 | TGTGCCATCAGTGCAGGGACTAGTACCTACGAGCAGTACTTC | CAISAGTSTYEQYF
TRBJ1-6 | TRBV2 | . | TRBD1 | TGTGCCAGCGTAAAAGGGACAGGAGCCTACCATTCACCCCTCCACTTT | CASVKGTGAYHSPLHF
TRBJ2-7 | TRBV18 | . | TRBD1 | TGTGCCAGCTCCCGAGGGACAGATTCCTACGAGCAGTACTTC | CASSRGTDSYEQYF